These 10 T cell receptor beta chains were sequenced from one sample in a study of cytomegalovirus exposure and HLA in healthy donors. The PCR employed 60 Vbeta primers together with 13 Jbeta primers. The data were produced by immunoSEQ multiplex PCR, yet TCRdb's version contains in-frame clones alone and is incomplete. The sample holds approximately 160,000 clones; around 76% are singletons and the top ten take about 1.6%. Sequenced sample: PBMCs. The receptors derive from a girl under 18 in good health and CMV-seropositive.

The chain employs TRBV28 and TRBJ2-5, with TRBD1 matching 8 bases. Trimming at V came to 5 bases and at J to 3 bases, leaving 8 bases not matched to a gene. The CDR3 covers 15 residues. CDR1 MDHEN and CDR2 SYDVKM come from the germline V gene. CDR3 residues: CASSPTGAEKETQYF. The CDR3 DNA reads TGTGCCAGCAGTCCGACAGGGGCTGAAAAAGAGACCCAGTACTTC.

This clone was counted a single time. The genes are TRBV5-4 and TRBJ2-7; 9 bases align to TRBD1. The CDR3 is 14 residues long. Losses at the gene ends were 4 bases for V and 3 bases for J; bases not matched to a gene: 5. The germline CDR1 and CDR2 sequences are SGHNT and YYREEE (reference sequence). This CDR3 reads CASSPGTGSYEQYF. CDR3 sequence (DNA): TGTGCCAGCAGCCCCGGGACAGGGAGCTACGAGCAGTACTTC.

This rearrangement joins TRBV28 to TRBJ1-1; D might be TRBD1 (6 bases). The V gene lost 6 bases and the J gene lost 1 base, with 18 bases spanning the gap. Germline values: CDR1 MDHEN, CDR2 SYDVKM. The CDR3 is 16 residues long. DNA for the CDR3: TGTGCCAGCAGACCACAAGACAGGCCTTCGAACACTGAAGCTTTCTTT. Encoded protein: CASRPQDRPSNTEAFF.

J is TRBJ2-1 and V is TRBV5-6; D is possibly TRBD2 (5 bases). V gave up 2 bases and J gave up 6 bases, with 15 bases separating them. Germline V gene data show CDR1 as SGHDT and CDR2 as YYEEEE. This CDR3 contains 15 residues. CDR3 in DNA: TGTGCCAGCAGCTTCATGGGATCGAGGGCCAATGAGCAGTTCTTC. It is translated as CASSFMGSRANEQFF. The variable domain in full, completed from reference TRBV5-6 and TRBJ2-1, reads DAGVTQSPTHLIKTRGQQVTLRCSPKSGHDTVSWYQQALGQGPQFIFQYYEEEERQRGNFPDRFSGHQFPNYSSELNVNALLLGDSALYLCASSFMGSRANEQFFGPGTRLTVL.

The chain links TRBV29-1 to TRBJ1-1, with a tentative D call TRBD1 (6 bases). V gave up 7 bases and J gave up 7 bases, with 16 bases separating them. The V gene's germline CDR1 is SQVTM and CDR2 ANQGSEA. CDR3 size: 12 residues. CDR3 region: CSALRDTREAFF. The DNA for the CDR3 is TGCAGCGCCCTTCGGGACACTCGTGAAGCTTTCTTT.

V gene TRBV6-6 combines with J gene TRBJ2-1, with 11 bases matching TRBD1. Germline V gene lookup returns CDR1 MNHNY and CDR2 SVGAGI (reference sequence). J was trimmed by 8 bases and V by 6 bases; bases with no gene match: 9. The CDR3 loop spans 15 amino acids. CDR3 amino acids: CASSRPDRGRDEQFF. CDR3 DNA: TGTGCCAGCAGCCGCCCGGACAGGGGGCGCGATGAGCAGTTCTTC.

The chain joins TRBV28 to TRBJ2-7; 9 bases are a match to TRBD1. The ends lost 3 bases at V and 5 bases at J; junction bases unmatched: 11. Germline values: CDR1 MDHEN, CDR2 SYDVKM. This CDR3 spans 16 amino acids. CDR3 coding DNA: TGTGCCAGCAGTTTCGTCTCCGGGACAGGGACCAACGAGCAGTACTTC. This codes for CASSFVSGTGTNEQYF.

The rearrangement links TRBV5-4 to TRBJ2-7, with TRBD2 as a possible D gene (6 bases). The CDR3 loop spans 15 amino acids. V was pared by 3 bases and J by 2 bases, with 15 bases between. Germline CDR1 and CDR2: SGHNT and YYREEE (reference sequence). For the CDR3, the DNA is TGTGCCAGCAGCTACCCGGGTGGACTAACCTACGAGCAGTACTTC. Its protein product is CASSYPGGLTYEQYF.

This clone was found once. The rearrangement joins TRBV11-3 to TRBJ2-4; 12 nucleotides agree with TRBD2. There are 14 residues in the CDR3. Looked up from germline, CDR1 is SGHNT and CDR2 is YENEEA. V lost 4 bases, J lost 6 bases, and 1 base stayed unmatched. The CDR3 protein is CASSSGLAGNIQYF. CDR3 in DNA: TGTGCCAGCAGCTCGGGACTAGCGGGAAACATTCAGTACTTC.

This rearrangement joins TRBV5-1 to TRBJ2-3; D call uncertain. This CDR3 is 15 amino acids long. From germline, CDR1 is SGHRS and CDR2 YFSETQ. Trimming cost V 4 bases and J 2 bases, with 14 bases left between them. CDR3 amino acids: CASSLSSSHTDTQYF. CDR3 sequence (DNA): TGCGCCAGCAGCCTAAGTTCGAGCCACACAGATACGCAGTATTTT.